These T cell receptor beta chains were read from a single sample in a study of radiation and T cells in renal cell carcinoma. TCRdb's table, derived via immunoSEQ multiplex PCR, lists solely in-frame clones and lacks some. The sample records about 130,000 clones, approximately 75% being singletons. The sample in question was blood, obtained from a patient whose treatment included radiotherapy and nephrectomy. The receptors were sampled from a woman in her fifties or sixties with renal cell carcinoma. Both conserved end residues are part of each CDR3. A D gene is named only where the DNA matches it firmly. A row's size may be missing; if present it is once, few, many or a size class.

D: TRBD2
V: TRBV6-1
size: .
J: TRBJ2-5
CDR3: CASSEAGGRAGETQYF
DNA: TGTGCCAGCAGTGAAGCGGGCGGGAGGGCCGGGGAGACCCAGTACTTC

D: .
V: TRBV25-1
size: .
J: TRBJ1-1
CDR3: CASSAGDLTREAFF
DNA: TGTGCCAGCAGCGCCGGGGATCTCACTAGAGAAGCTTTCTTT

D: TRBD1
V: TRBV15
size: .
J: TRBJ1-2
CDR3: CASRQGLGSNYGYTF
DNA: TGTGCCAGCAGACAGGGGCTCGGATCTAACTATGGCTACACCTTC

D: TRBD2
V: TRBV5-4
size: .
J: TRBJ2-5
CDR3: CASSLRAGQETQYF
DNA: TGTGCCAGCAGCTTACGAGCGGGGCAAGAGACCCAGTACTTC

D: .
V: TRBV10-3
size: .
J: TRBJ2-2
CDR3: CAISEGLMNTGELFF
DNA: TGTGCCATCAGTGAGGGGCTTATGAACACCGGGGAGCTGTTTTTT

D: .
V: TRBV19
size: few
J: TRBJ2-6
CDR3: CASSIDSGANVLTF
DNA: TGTGCCAGTAGTATAGACTCTGGGGCCAACGTCCTGACTTTC

D: .
V: TRBV5-4
size: few
J: TRBJ2-7
CDR3: CASSSNPAGSNEQYF
DNA: TGTGCCAGCAGCTCTAATCCGGCCGGGAGCAACGAGCAGTACTTC

D: .
V: TRBV5-5
size: .
J: TRBJ2-7
CDR3: CASTPPTPYEQYF
DNA: TGTGCCAGCACGCCCCCCACCCCCTACGAGCAGTACTTC

D: TRBD1
V: TRBV7-9
size: many
J: TRBJ2-6
CDR3: CASSRGQGISGANVLTF
DNA: TGTGCCAGCAGCAGAGGACAGGGGATCTCTGGGGCCAACGTCCTGACTTTC

D: .
V: TRBV5-6
size: .
J: TRBJ2-3
CDR3: CASSLVRVHTQYF
DNA: TGTGCCAGCAGCTTGGTACGGGTGCATACGCAGTATTTT

D: TRBD1
V: TRBV5-1
size: .
J: TRBJ2-2
CDR3: CASSLLQGAMGELFF
DNA: TGCGCCAGCAGCCTTCTACAGGGGGCAATGGGGGAGCTGTTTTTT

D: .
V: TRBV5-5
size: few
J: TRBJ1-6
CDR3: CASSLTGGQYNSPLHF
DNA: TGTGCCAGCAGCCTGACGGGAGGACAGTATAATTCACCCCTCCACTTT

D: .
V: TRBV19
size: .
J: TRBJ2-3
CDR3: CASSIVGDTDTQYF
DNA: TGTGCCAGTAGTATAGTGGGAGACACAGATACGCAGTATTTT

D: .
V: TRBV29-1
size: many
J: TRBJ1-1
CDR3: CSVGPRISNTEAFF
DNA: TGCAGCGTGGGGCCGAGGATTTCGAACACTGAAGCTTTCTTT

D: .
V: TRBV6-1
size: .
J: TRBJ2-7
CDR3: CASSPVGYEQYF
DNA: TGTGCCAGCAGTCCCGTCGGGTACGAGCAGTACTTC

D: TRBD1
V: TRBV2
size: once
J: TRBJ1-5
CDR3: CASSRQGYNQPQHF
DNA: TGTGCCAGCTCCAGACAGGGTTACAATCAGCCCCAGCATTTT

D: .
V: TRBV28
size: .
J: TRBJ1-4
CDR3: CASRPGRVGKLFF
DNA: TGTGCCAGCAGACCCGGGAGGGTGGGAAAACTGTTTTTT

D: .
V: TRBV4-1
size: few
J: TRBJ1-2
CDR3: CASSPGERAGYTF
DNA: TGCGCCAGCAGCCCGGGCGAGAGGGCTGGCTACACCTTC

D: .
V: TRBV15
size: .
J: TRBJ1-1
CDR3: CATSSLKGEAFF
DNA: TGTGCCACCAGCAGTCTCAAGGGTGAAGCTTTCTTT

D: .
V: TRBV10-1
size: .
J: TRBJ2-3
CDR3: CASSRRRAGSDTQYF
DNA: TGCGCCAGCAGTCGGAGACGAGCCGGGTCAGATACGCAGTATTTT

D: .
V: TRBV29-1
size: few
J: TRBJ1-4
CDR3: CSVFLSDEKLFF
DNA: TGCAGCGTTTTTCTCTCGGATGAAAAACTGTTTTTT

D: .
V: TRBV9
size: .
J: TRBJ1-3
CDR3: CASSVGAANSGNTIYF
DNA: TGTGCCAGCAGCGTAGGGGCAGCCAACTCTGGAAACACCATATATTTT

D: .
V: TRBV20-1
size: .
J: TRBJ1-2
CDR3: CSAPSYGYTF
DNA: TGCAGTGCCCCCTCCTATGGCTACACCTTC

D: TRBD1
V: TRBV10-3
size: .
J: TRBJ1-6
CDR3: CAISPGDREDSPLHF
DNA: TGTGCCATCAGCCCCGGGGACAGGGAGGATTCACCCCTCCACTTT

D: .
V: TRBV19
size: .
J: TRBJ2-7
CDR3: CASSAIDSPPYEQYF
DNA: TGTGCCAGTAGTGCCATCGACAGCCCGCCCTACGAGCAGTACTTC

D: TRBD1
V: TRBV7-3
size: .
J: TRBJ2-3
CDR3: CASSLPGGGADTQYF
DNA: TGTGCCAGCAGCCTACCAGGGGGTGGTGCAGATACGCAGTATTTT

D: .
V: TRBV10-3
size: .
J: TRBJ1-6
CDR3: CAISVQGNYNSPLHF
DNA: TGTGCCATCAGTGTACAGGGCAACTATAATTCACCCCTCCACTTT

D: .
V: TRBV10-1
size: few
J: TRBJ1-5
CDR3: CASSRDLNQPQHF
DNA: TGCGCCAGCAGCCGCGACCTCAATCAGCCCCAGCATTTT

D: .
V: TRBV7-2
size: .
J: TRBJ2-6
CDR3: CASSLYRDANVLTF
DNA: TGTGCCAGCAGCCTATATAGGGATGCCAACGTCCTGACTTTC

D: .
V: TRBV5-4
size: once
J: TRBJ1-1
CDR3: CVAGEGTEAFF
DNA: TGTGTAGCAGGGGAAGGAACTGAAGCTTTCTTT

D: .
V: TRBV7-3
size: .
J: TRBJ1-1
CDR3: CASSASGVSTEAFF
DNA: TGTGCCAGCAGCGCCTCCGGGGTTTCCACTGAAGCTTTCTTT

D: .
V: TRBV6-5
size: .
J: TRBJ2-3
CDR3: CASSYAGSTDTQYF
DNA: TGTGCCAGCAGTTACGCCGGGAGCACAGATACGCAGTATTTT

D: .
V: TRBV9
size: .
J: TRBJ1-4
CDR3: CASSGRAEGEKLFF
DNA: TGTGCCAGCAGCGGCAGGGCGGAGGGTGAAAAACTGTTTTTT

D: TRBD1
V: TRBV6-5
size: .
J: TRBJ1-5
CDR3: CATTGGGNQPQHF
DNA: TGTGCCACCACAGGGGGCGGCAATCAGCCCCAGCATTTT

D: .
V: TRBV10-3
size: .
J: TRBJ1-5
CDR3: CAISGSGGDQPQHF
DNA: TGTGCCATCAGTGGTTCGGGTGGTGATCAGCCCCAGCATTTT

D: .
V: TRBV6-1
size: .
J: TRBJ1-1
CDR3: CASSGGGGEAFF
DNA: TGTGCCAGCAGTGGGGGGGGCGGAGAAGCTTTCTTT

D: .
V: TRBV11-2
size: .
J: TRBJ2-6
CDR3: CASSLNGWVTGANVLTF
DNA: TGTGCCAGCAGCTTAAACGGATGGGTTACTGGGGCCAACGTCCTGACTTTC

D: .
V: TRBV20-1
size: .
J: TRBJ2-7
CDR3: CSATLTEQYF
DNA: TGCAGTGCAACCTTAACCGAGCAGTACTTC

D: .
V: TRBV10-3
size: .
J: TRBJ1-5
CDR3: CAISESNQPQHF
DNA: TGTGCCATCAGTGAGTCAAATCAGCCCCAGCATTTT

D: .
V: TRBV28
size: once
J: TRBJ1-5
CDR3: CASTTPGRGNQPQHF
DNA: TGTGCCAGCACCACGCCGGGCAGGGGCAATCAGCCCCAGCATTTT

D: .
V: TRBV6-5
size: .
J: TRBJ1-5
CDR3: CASRLQQPQHF
DNA: TGTGCCAGCAGACTACAACAGCCCCAGCATTTT

D: .
V: TRBV23-1
size: .
J: TRBJ2-7
CDR3: CASSPTRGVGSYEQYF
DNA: TGCGCCAGCAGTCCGACCAGGGGGGTGGGCTCCTACGAGCAGTACTTC

D: .
V: TRBV7-8
size: .
J: TRBJ1-2
CDR3: CASSPTGQNYGYTF
DNA: TGTGCCAGCAGCCCAACCGGCCAGAACTATGGCTACACCTTC

D: .
V: TRBV1
size: .
J: TRBJ2-3
CDR3: CTSSQDRARGFADTQYF
DNA: TGCACCAGCAGCCAAGATAGGGCCCGGGGATTTGCAGATACGCAGTATTTT

D: .
V: TRBV11-3
size: .
J: TRBJ1-1
CDR3: CASSLEQGSAEAFF
DNA: TGTGCCAGCAGCTTAGAGCAGGGCTCGGCTGAAGCTTTCTTT

D: TRBD1
V: TRBV6-1
size: .
J: TRBJ2-7
CDR3: CASIGTGNYEQYF
DNA: TGTGCCAGCATCGGGACAGGGAACTACGAGCAGTACTTC

D: TRBD1
V: TRBV28
size: .
J: TRBJ1-3
CDR3: CASSLRPGTGASGNTIYF
DNA: TGTGCCAGCAGTTTACGGCCCGGGACAGGGGCATCTGGAAACACCATATATTTT

D: .
V: TRBV25-1
size: few
J: TRBJ1-6
CDR3: CASSEGANSPLHF
DNA: TGTGCCAGCAGTGAAGGCGCAAATTCACCCCTCCACTTT

D: .
V: TRBV4-1
size: few
J: TRBJ2-3
CDR3: CASSQDGGIGSRGTDTQYF
DNA: TGCGCCAGCAGCCAAGATGGGGGCATTGGATCCAGGGGCACAGATACGCAGTATTTT

D: .
V: TRBV19
size: .
J: TRBJ2-7
CDR3: CASSNPGRTYEQYF
DNA: TGTGCCAGTAGTAATCCGGGACGGACCTACGAGCAGTACTTC

D: .
V: TRBV5-1
size: .
J: TRBJ1-1
CDR3: CASSLEAGNTEAFF
DNA: TGCGCCAGCAGCTTGGAAGCAGGGAACACTGAAGCTTTCTTT

D: TRBD1
V: TRBV4-1
size: .
J: TRBJ1-4
CDR3: CASSQPDRGLREKLFF
DNA: TGCGCCAGCAGCCAGCCTGACAGGGGGCTTCGTGAAAAACTGTTTTTT

D: .
V: TRBV7-2
size: once
J: TRBJ2-2
CDR3: CALGQTNTGELFF
DNA: TGTGCCTTAGGGCAGACGAACACCGGGGAGCTGTTTTTT